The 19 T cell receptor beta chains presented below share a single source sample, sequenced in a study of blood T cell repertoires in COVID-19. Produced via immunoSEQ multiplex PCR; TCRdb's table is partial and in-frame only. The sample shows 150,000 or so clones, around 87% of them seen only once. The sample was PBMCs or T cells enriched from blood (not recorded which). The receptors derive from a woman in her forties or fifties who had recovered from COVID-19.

The CDR3, as DNA: TGCGCCAGCAGCTTGGGACAACCTAACTCTGGGGCCAACGTCCTGACTTTC. The encoded protein is CASSLGQPNSGANVLTF. The genes are TRBV5-1 and TRBJ2-6; D gene unclear. Germline CDR1 and CDR2: SGHRS and YFSETQ. The CDR3 has 17 amino acids. The germline V and J ends were trimmed by 0 bases and 0 bases, with 10 bases remaining between them.

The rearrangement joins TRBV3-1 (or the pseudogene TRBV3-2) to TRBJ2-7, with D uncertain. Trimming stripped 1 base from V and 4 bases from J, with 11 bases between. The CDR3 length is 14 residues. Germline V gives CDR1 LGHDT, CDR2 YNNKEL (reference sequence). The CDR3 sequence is CASSQARLSYEQYF. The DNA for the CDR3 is TGTGCCAGCAGCCAAGCGAGGCTCTCTTACGAGCAGTACTTC.

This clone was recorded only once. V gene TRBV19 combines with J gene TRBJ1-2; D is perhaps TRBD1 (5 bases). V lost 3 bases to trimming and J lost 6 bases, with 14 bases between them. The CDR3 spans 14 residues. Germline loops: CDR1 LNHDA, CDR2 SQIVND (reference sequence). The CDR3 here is CASSMRQGVDGYTF. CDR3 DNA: TGTGCCAGTAGTATGAGGCAGGGTGTCGATGGCTACACCTTC.

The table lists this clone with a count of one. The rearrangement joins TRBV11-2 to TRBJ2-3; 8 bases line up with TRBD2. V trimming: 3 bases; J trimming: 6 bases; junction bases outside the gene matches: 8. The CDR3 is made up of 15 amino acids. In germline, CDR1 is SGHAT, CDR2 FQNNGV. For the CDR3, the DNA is TGTGCCAGCAGCTTGGGTGGGACTAGAACGGATACGCAGTATTTT. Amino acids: CASSLGGTRTDTQYF.

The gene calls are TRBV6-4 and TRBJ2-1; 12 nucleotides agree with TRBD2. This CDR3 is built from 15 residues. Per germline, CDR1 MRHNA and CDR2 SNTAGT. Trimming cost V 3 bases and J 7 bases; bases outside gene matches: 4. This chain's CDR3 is CASSDTSGGSNEQFF. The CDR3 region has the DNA TGTGCCAGCAGTGATACTAGCGGGGGGTCTAATGAGCAGTTCTTC.

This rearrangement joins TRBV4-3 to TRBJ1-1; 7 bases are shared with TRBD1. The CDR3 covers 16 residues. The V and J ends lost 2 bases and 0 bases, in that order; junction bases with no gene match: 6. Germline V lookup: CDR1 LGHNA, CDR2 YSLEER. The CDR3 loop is CASSQLRQGLNTEAFF. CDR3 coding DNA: TGCGCCAGCAGCCAATTGAGACAGGGCTTGAACACTGAAGCTTTCTTT.

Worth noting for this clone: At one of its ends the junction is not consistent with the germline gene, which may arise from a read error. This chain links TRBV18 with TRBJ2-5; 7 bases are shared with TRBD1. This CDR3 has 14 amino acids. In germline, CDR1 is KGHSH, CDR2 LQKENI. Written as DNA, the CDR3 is TGTGCCAGCTCACCAGGACAGGAGGCAGAGGCCCAGTACTTC. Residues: CASSPGQEAEAQYF. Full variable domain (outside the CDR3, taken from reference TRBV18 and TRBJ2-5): NAGVMQNPRHLVRRRGQEARLRCSPMKGHSHVYWYRQLPEEGLKFMVYLQKENIIDESGMPKERFSAEFPKEGPSILRIQQVVRGDSAAYFCASSPGQEAEAQYFGPGTRLLVL.

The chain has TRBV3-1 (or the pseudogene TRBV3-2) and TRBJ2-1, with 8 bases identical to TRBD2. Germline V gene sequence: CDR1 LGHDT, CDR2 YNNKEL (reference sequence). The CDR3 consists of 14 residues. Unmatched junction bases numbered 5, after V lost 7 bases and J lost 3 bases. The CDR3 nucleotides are TGTGCCAGCAAGGGAGCGGGGGACTACAATGAGCAGTTCTTC. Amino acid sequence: CASKGAGDYNEQFF.

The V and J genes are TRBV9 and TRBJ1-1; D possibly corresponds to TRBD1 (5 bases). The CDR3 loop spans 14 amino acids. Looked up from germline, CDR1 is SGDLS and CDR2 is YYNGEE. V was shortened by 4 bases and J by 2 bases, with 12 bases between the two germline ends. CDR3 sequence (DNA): TGTGCCAGCAGCCCCGACAGCCCTAACACTGAAGCTTTCTTT. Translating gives CASSPDSPNTEAFF.

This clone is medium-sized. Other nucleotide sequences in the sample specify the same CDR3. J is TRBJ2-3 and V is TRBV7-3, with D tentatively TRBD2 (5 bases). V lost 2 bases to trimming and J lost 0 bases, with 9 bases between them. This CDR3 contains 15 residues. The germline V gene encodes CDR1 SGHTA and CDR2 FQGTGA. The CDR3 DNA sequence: TGTGCCAGCAGCTTAGTCGGCGGGAGCACAGATACGCAGTATTTT. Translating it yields CASSLVGGSTDTQYF.

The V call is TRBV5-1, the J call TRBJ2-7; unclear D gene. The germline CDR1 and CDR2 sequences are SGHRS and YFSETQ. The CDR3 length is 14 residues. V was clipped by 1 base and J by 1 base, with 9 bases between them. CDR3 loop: CASSLTRPSYEQYF. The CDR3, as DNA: TGCGCCAGCAGCTTGACCAGGCCATCCTACGAGCAGTACTTC.

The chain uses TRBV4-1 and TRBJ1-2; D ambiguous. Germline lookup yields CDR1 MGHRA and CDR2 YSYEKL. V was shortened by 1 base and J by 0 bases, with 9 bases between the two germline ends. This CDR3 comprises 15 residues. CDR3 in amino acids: CASSQVLPANYGYTF. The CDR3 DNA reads TGCGCCAGCAGCCAAGTGTTGCCAGCTAACTATGGCTACACCTTC.

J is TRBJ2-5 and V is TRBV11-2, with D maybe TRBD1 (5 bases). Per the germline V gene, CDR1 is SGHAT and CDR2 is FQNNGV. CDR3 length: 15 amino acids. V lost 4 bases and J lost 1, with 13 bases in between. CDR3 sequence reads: CASSSPPDSQETQYF. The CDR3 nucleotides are TGTGCCAGCAGCTCCCCCCCCGACAGCCAAGAGACCCAGTACTTC.

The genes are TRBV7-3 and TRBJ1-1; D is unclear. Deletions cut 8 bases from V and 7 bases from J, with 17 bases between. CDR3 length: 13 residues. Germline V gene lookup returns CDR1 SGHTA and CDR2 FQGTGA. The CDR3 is CASSWSGGGEAFF. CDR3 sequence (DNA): TGTGCCAGCTCCTGGAGCGGAGGTGGTGAAGCTTTCTTT.

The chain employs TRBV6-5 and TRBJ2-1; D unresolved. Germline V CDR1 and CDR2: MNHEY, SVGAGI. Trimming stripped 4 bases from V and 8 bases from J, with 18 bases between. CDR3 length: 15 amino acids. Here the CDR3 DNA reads TGTGCCAGCAGTTCCCCCAGTCAGCGTCTCGATGAGCAGTTCTTC. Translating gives CASSSPSQRLDEQFF.

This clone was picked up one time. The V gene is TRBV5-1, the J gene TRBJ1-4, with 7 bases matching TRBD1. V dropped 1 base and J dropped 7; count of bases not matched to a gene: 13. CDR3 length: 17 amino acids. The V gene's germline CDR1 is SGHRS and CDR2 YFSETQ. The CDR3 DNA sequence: TGCGCCAGCAGCTTGATGGGGACAGCCTCCCCTGGTGAAAAACTGTTTTTT. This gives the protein CASSLMGTASPGEKLFF.

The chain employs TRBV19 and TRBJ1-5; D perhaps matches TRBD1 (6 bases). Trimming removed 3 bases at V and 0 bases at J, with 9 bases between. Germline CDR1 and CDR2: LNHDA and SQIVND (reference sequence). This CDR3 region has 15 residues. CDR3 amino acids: CASSIEGVSNQPQHF. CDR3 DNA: TGTGCCAGTAGTATTGAGGGGGTTAGCAATCAGCCCCAGCATTTT.

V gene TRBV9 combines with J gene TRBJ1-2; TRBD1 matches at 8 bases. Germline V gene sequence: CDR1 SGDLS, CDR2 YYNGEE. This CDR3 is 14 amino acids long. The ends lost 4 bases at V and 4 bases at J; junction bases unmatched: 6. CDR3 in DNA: TGTGCCAGCAGCAACCGGACAGGGCCCTATGGCTACACCTTC. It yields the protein CASSNRTGPYGYTF.

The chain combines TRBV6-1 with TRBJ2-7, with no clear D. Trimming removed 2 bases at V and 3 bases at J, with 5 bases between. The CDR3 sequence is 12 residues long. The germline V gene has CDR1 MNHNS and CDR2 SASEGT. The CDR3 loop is CASSEHGYEQYF. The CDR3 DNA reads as TGTGCCAGCAGTGAACACGGCTACGAGCAGTACTTC.